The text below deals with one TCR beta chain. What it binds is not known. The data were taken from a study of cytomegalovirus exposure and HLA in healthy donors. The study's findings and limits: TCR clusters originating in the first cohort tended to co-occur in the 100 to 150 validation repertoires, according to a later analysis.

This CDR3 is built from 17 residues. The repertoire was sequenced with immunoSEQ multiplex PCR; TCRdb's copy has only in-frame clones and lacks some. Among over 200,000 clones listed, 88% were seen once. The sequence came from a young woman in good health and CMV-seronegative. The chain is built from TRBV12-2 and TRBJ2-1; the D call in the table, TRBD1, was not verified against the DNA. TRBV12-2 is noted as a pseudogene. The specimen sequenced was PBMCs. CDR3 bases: TGTGCAAGTCGCTTAGCCTGTGACAGGAGCTCCTACAATGAGCAGTTCTTC. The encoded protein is CASRLACDRSSYNEQFF.